This is a list of T cell receptor beta chains from one sample in a study of T cells in Graves' hyperthyroidism and ophthalmopathy. TCRdb called the multiplex PCR reads again in MiXCR, with one record for every CDR3 protein. In the table there are roughly 740,000 distinct CDR3 sequences, roughly 15% of which are singletons. The sample taken for sequencing was blood. The receptor set was obtained from a man aged 18 to 30 with Graves' hyperthyroidism. The CDR3 runs from the conserved cysteine through the conserved F or W. Each record gives: V gene, clone size, J gene, D gene, CDR3 protein, CDR3 DNA. The D gene is left open where the match is weak. The size entry is marked missing in some rows and otherwise reads once, few, many or a size class.

>TRBV7-2|-|TRBJ2-1|-
CASSLTASSYNEQFF
TGTGCCAGCAGCTTAACGGCCAGCTCCTACAATGAGCAGTTCTTC
>TRBV3-1|-|TRBJ2-5|TRBD2
CASRELADQETQYF
TGTGCCAGCAGAGAACTAGCGGACCAAGAGACCCAGTACTTC
>TRBV7-2|few|TRBJ1-4|-
CASGLPQGEKLLF
TGTGCCAGCGGCCTCCCGCAAGGTGAAAAACTGCTTTTT
>TRBV5-5|-|TRBJ2-5|-
CASSLISGRPQETQYF
TGTGCCAGCAGCTTGATTTCCGGACGGCCCCAAGAGACCCAGTACTTC
>TRBV6-1|many|TRBJ2-7|TRBD1
CASSWRQGAYEQYF
TGTGCCAGCAGTTGGCGACAGGGAGCCTACGAGCAGTACTTC
>TRBV15|-|TRBJ1-2|TRBD1
CATSRDRGQGVWGYTF
TGTGCCACCAGCAGAGATCGTGGACAGGGAGTCTGGGGCTACACCTTC
>TRBV6-6|few|TRBJ1-2|-
CASSYGGGNYGYTF
TGTGCCAGCAGTTACGGAGGGGGGAACTATGGCTACACCTTC
>TRBV7-9|-|TRBJ2-7|-
CASSPPVRSYEQYF
TGTGCCAGCAGCCCACCAGTGCGGTCCTACGAGCAGTACTTC
>TRBV11-2|many|TRBJ2-1|-
CASSLVLSYNEQFF
TGTGCCAGCAGCTTAGTCCTCTCCTACAATGAGCAGTTCTTC
>TRBV10-2|many|TRBJ2-7|-
CASSELARAYEQYF
TGCGCCAGCAGTGAGTTAGCCAGGGCCTACGAGCAGTACTTC
>TRBV11-2|many|TRBJ2-7|TRBD2
CASSLGLAGIEQYF
TGTGCCAGCAGCCTTGGACTAGCGGGTATCGAGCAGTACTTC
>TRBV28|many|TRBJ1-1|-
CASSASAMNTEAFF
TGTGCCAGCAGTGCCAGCGCTATGAACACTGAAGCTTTCTTT
>TRBV29-1|few|TRBJ2-5|TRBD2
CSVDGLQSGTRLAGDQETQYF
TGCAGCGTTGATGGGTTGCAGTCAGGGACCAGACTAGCGGGAGATCAAGAGACCCAGTACTTC
>TRBV2|many|TRBJ1-6|-
CASSGIQGQRNSPLHF
TGTGCCAGCAGTGGAATACAAGGACAGCGTAATTCACCCCTCCACTTT
>TRBV24-1|-|TRBJ2-3|TRBD1
CATSNWDRGDTDTQYF
TGTGCCACCTCAAATTGGGACAGGGGTGACACAGATACGCAGTATTTT
>TRBV28|few|TRBJ1-2|-
CASTLRQSSYGYTF
TGTGCCAGCACCCTGAGGCAGTCAAGCTATGGCTACACCTTC
>TRBV28|few|TRBJ1-2|TRBD1
CASFTLQGNYGYTF
TGTGCCAGCTTCACCCTACAGGGGAACTATGGCTACACCTTC
>TRBV7-9|many|TRBJ2-7|-
CASSFSGRRTYEQYF
TGTGCCAGCAGCTTTAGTGGACGGAGAACCTACGAGCAGTACTTC
>TRBV18|many|TRBJ1-2|TRBD1
CASSFLQTGEFGYTF
TGTGCCAGCTCCTTTCTCCAGACAGGGGAATTTGGCTACACCTTC
>TRBV5-5|few|TRBJ2-5|-
CASSSGRYLETQYF
TGTGCCAGCAGCTCTGGACGATACCTAGAGACCCAGTACTTC
>TRBV3-1|many|TRBJ2-1|TRBD2
CASSRSLGTSGNNEQFF
TGTGCCAGCAGCCGATCCCTCGGGACTAGCGGTAACAATGAGCAGTTCTTC
>TRBV7-7|-|TRBJ2-5|-
CASSLSRNPQETQYF
TGTGCTAGCAGCTTATCCCGGAACCCTCAAGAGACCCAGTACTTC
>TRBV7-3|many|TRBJ2-7|-
CASSLTSRDEQYF
TGTGCCAGCAGCTTAACGTCGAGGGACGAGCAGTACTTC
>TRBV6-1|-|TRBJ2-1|TRBD1
CASSGQGADNEQFF
TGTGCCAGCAGTGGTCAGGGGGCCGACAATGAGCAGTTCTTC
>TRBV4-2|-|TRBJ2-3|TRBD2
CASSQDSVNSGISSTDTQYF
TGTGCCAGCAGCCAAGATTCGGTAAATAGCGGGATCTCTAGCACAGATACGCAGTATTTT
>TRBV9|-|TRBJ2-2|-
CASSVGGRETGELFF
TGTGCCAGCAGCGTAGGTGGGAGAGAGACCGGGGAGCTGTTTTTT
>TRBV30|many|TRBJ2-2|-
CAWRGARELFF
TGTGCCTGGAGGGGGGCCCGGGAGCTGTTTTTT
>TRBV20-1|few|TRBJ2-7|-
CSAREGTGIYEQYF
TGCAGTGCGAGGGAAGGAACAGGGATCTACGAGCAGTACTTC
>TRBV20-1|-|TRBJ2-1|TRBD2
CSARAGGPNNEQFF
TGCAGTGCTAGAGCGGGAGGGCCAAACAATGAGCAGTTCTTC
>TRBV30|many|TRBJ1-2|-
CAWSVLGTRRLDGYTF
TGTGCCTGGAGTGTACTGGGGACCAGGCGTCTGGATGGCTACACCTTC
>TRBV29-1|few|TRBJ2-3|-
CSHPGEIDTQYF
TGCAGCCACCCAGGGGAAATAGATACGCAGTATTTT
>TRBV7-8|-|TRBJ2-3|TRBD2
CASSLGTSGTYTDTQYF
TGTGCCAGCAGCCTCGGGACTAGCGGGACATACACAGATACGCAGTATTTT
>TRBV28|many|TRBJ1-2|TRBD1
CASSLWGQGANYGYTF
TGTGCCAGCAGTTTATGGGGACAGGGAGCAAACTATGGCTACACCTTC
>TRBV30|-|TRBJ2-1|-
CAWSSLAMGEQFF
TGTGCCTGGAGTTCACTTGCCATGGGTGAGCAGTTCTTC
>TRBV5-1|few|TRBJ2-5|-
CASSPGLAIRETQYF
TGCGCCAGCAGCCCGGGGTTGGCAATCAGAGAGACCCAGTACTTC
>TRBV29-1|few|TRBJ2-5|-
CSVERQLLQETQYF
TGCAGCGTTGAACGGCAGCTACTTCAAGAGACCCAGTACTTC
>TRBV20-1|many|TRBJ2-3|-
CSARGLGSTDTQYF
TGCAGTGCTAGAGGACTAGGTAGCACAGATACGCAGTATTTT
>TRBV20-1|many|TRBJ1-6|TRBD1
CSARGAGRGRLSPLHF
TGCAGTGCTAGAGGGGCGGGCAGGGGGCGACTCTCACCCCTCCACTTT
>TRBV29-1|few|TRBJ2-7|TRBD1
CSAISGQGASYEQYF
TGCAGCGCCATCTCCGGACAGGGGGCATCCTACGAGCAGTACTTC
>TRBV28|-|TRBJ2-5|-
CASSLSPSAGWTQYF
TGTGCCAGCAGTTTAAGCCCCTCTGCAGGTTGGACCCAGTACTTC
>TRBV14|-|TRBJ1-4|-
CASSQSFRGTNEKLFF
TGTGCCAGCAGCCAATCTTTCCGGGGGACTAATGAAAAACTGTTTTTT
>TRBV28|-|TRBJ2-6|-
CASSLMGGSGANVLTF
TGTGCCAGCAGTCTAATGGGGGGTTCTGGGGCCAACGTCCTGACTTTC
>TRBV7-2|few|TRBJ1-2|TRBD1
CASSLAGGADGYTF
TGTGCCAGCAGCTTAGCAGGGGGCGCGGATGGCTACACCTTC
>TRBV18|many|TRBJ2-7|-
CASSPPSGRTYEQYF
TGTGCCAGCTCACCACCGTCGGGACGGACCTACGAGCAGTACTTC
>TRBV24-1|few|TRBJ2-3|-
CATSDFPDTQYF
TGTGCCACCAGTGATTTCCCAGATACGCAGTATTTT
>TRBV2|many|TRBJ1-5|-
CASSEASNSNQPQHF
TGTGCCAGCAGTGAAGCTAGTAATAGCAATCAGCCCCAGCATTTT